The 5 T cell receptor beta chains listed next were all sequenced from one sample in a study of identical twins. MiXCR was run by TCRdb on the 5' RACE reads, yielding one entry per CDR3 protein. The sample lists approximately 1.8 million distinct CDR3 sequences, under 35% seen once, with less than 0.35% in the top ten. Sequenced: cord blood. Receptor source: a newborn girl in good health.

The chain has TRBV4-2 and TRBJ1-3, with D unresolved. Germline lookup yields CDR1 LGHNA and CDR2 YNFKEQ. This CDR3 spans 15 amino acids. V shed 0 bases and J shed 7 bases, with 13 bases lying between them. CDR3 sequence: CASSQDWGSGNTIYF. CDR3 coding DNA: TGTGCCAGCAGCCAAGATTGGGGTTCCGGGAACACCATATATTTT.

This clonotype was counted only a few times. V and J are TRBV5-8 and TRBJ2-1; no reliable D call. V lost 4 bases and J 0 bases, leaving 14 bases between the germline ends. The CDR3 extends over 16 amino acids. Germline-derived CDR1 and CDR2 are SGHTS and YDEGEE. The CDR3 sequence is CASSKVAVISYNEQFF. CDR3 nucleotide sequence: TGTGCCAGCAGCAAGGTGGCGGTGATCTCCTACAATGAGCAGTTCTTC. Filled out from reference TRBV5-8 and TRBJ2-1, the complete variable domain reads EAGVTQSPTHLIKTRGQQATLRCSPISGHTSVYWYQQALGLGLQFLLWYDEGEERNRGNFPPRFSGRQFPNYSSELNVNALELEDSALYLCASSKVAVISYNEQFFGPGTRLTVL.

This chain connects TRBV12-3 or TRBV12-4 to TRBJ2-7; 10 positions match TRBD2. V trimming: 2 bases; J trimming: 7 bases; junction bases outside the gene matches: 5. The CDR3 length is 14 residues. The chain's CDR3 is CASSLLAGAWEQYF. In DNA form, the CDR3 reads TGTGCCAGCAGTTTACTAGCGGGAGCGTGGGAGCAGTACTTC.

Many counts were recorded for this clonotype. The chain uses TRBV29-1 and TRBJ1-4; 10 bases agree with TRBD1. V lost 6 bases and J lost 8; bases outside the gene matches: 6. This CDR3 is 13 amino acids long. The germline gives CDR1 SQVTM, CDR2 ANQGSEA. For the CDR3, the DNA is TGCAGCGTGACAGGGACAGGGGACGAAAAACTGTTTTTT. As protein: CSVTGTGDEKLFF.

The chain combines TRBV7-6 with TRBJ2-5; 7 bases line up with TRBD2. Trimming at V came to 2 bases and at J to 11 bases, leaving 20 bases not matched to a gene. CDR3 length: 17 residues. Per the germline V gene, CDR1 is SGHVS and CDR2 is FNYEAQ. CDR3 amino acids: CASSLTPLAAIYNEQYF. The CDR3 bases are TGTGCCAGCAGCTTAACGCCCCTAGCGGCGATCTACAATGAGCAGTACTTC.